This is a list of T cell receptor beta chains from one sample in a study of cytomegalovirus exposure and HLA in healthy donors. TCRdb keeps only in-frame clones here, not all; method: immunoSEQ multiplex PCR. The profile covers some 150,000 clones, with more than 60% appearing a single time and 2.5% to 4% taken by the ten largest. Material: PBMCs. The receptors were gathered from a man aged 35 to 55 in good health and CMV-seronegative. CDR3s include the opening cysteine and the closing phenylalanine or tryptophan. Each record gives: J gene, V gene, CDR3 protein.

>TRBJ1-3|TRBV27
CASSLSAGSGNTIYF
>TRBJ1-6|TRBV6-5
CASKGVTGLNSPLHF
>TRBJ2-5|TRBV5-1
CASSVDWYQETQYF
>TRBJ2-7|TRBV19
CASSKPGGDTYEQYF
>TRBJ1-2|TRBV27
CASSLSDSNYGYTF
>TRBJ2-3|TRBV9
CASSLGVTGPTDTQYF
>TRBJ1-6|TRBV2
CASRVQSGVGSPLHF
>TRBJ2-6|TRBV18
CASSPWTGASNGANVLTF
>TRBJ2-7|TRBV23-1
CASSQATSGGFNFPYEQYF
>TRBJ1-1|TRBV5-4
CASRTRQGGTEAFF
>TRBJ1-3|TRBV19
CASSWRPSSGNTIYF
>TRBJ1-5|TRBV10-2
CASSEYGSYNQPQHF
>TRBJ2-1|TRBV11-1
CASSPEGERGYNEQFF
>TRBJ2-5|TRBV5-6
CASSLEERTGEQETQYF
>TRBJ2-2|TRBV13
CASSYRGLNTGELFF
>TRBJ2-6|TRBV7-8
CASSLAGGAGSSGANVLTF
>TRBJ1-6|TRBV9
CASSAGTGGSPLHF
>TRBJ1-5|TRBV4-1
CASSPTEISNQPQHF
>TRBJ2-1|TRBV11-2
CASSLDRSGGMNEQFF